This paragraph covers one T cell receptor (beta chain) sequence. V lost 1 base and J lost 2, with 21 bases in between. Germline V gene data show CDR1 as MGHRA and CDR2 as YSYEKL. The CDR3 covers 19 residues. Produced via immunoSEQ multiplex PCR; TCRdb's table is partial and in-frame only. The profile shows 150,000 to 200,000 clones, about 94% of them singletons. This sample is part of a study of control samples from healthy donors and cancer patients. The TCR originated in a middle-aged woman in good health. The chain has TRBV4-1 and TRBJ1-3, with D possibly TRBD1 on 6 matching bases. Sequences were obtained from blood. This CDR3 reads CASSQASWGATEPGNTIYF. The DNA of the CDR3 is TGCGCCAGCAGCCAAGCGTCGTGGGGGGCAACGGAGCCTGGAAACACCATATATTTT.